This T cell receptor beta chain derives from a study of Ad26.COV2.S vaccination and SARS-CoV-2 variants. Notes on the study in general: Reported findings describe substantial breadth in spike-specific CD8+ and CD4+ T cell responses following vaccination. For non-spike TCRs, breadth in vaccine recipients resembled that in placebo recipients. The placebo group had lower spike-specific TCR breadth than the vaccine recipients did. The analyses of TCR breadth and depth may have understated the size of total T cell responses.

The protocol was immunoSEQ multiplex PCR, while the TCRdb copy is restricted to in-frame clones and leaves out a portion. The sample consists of 150,000 to 200,000 clones, 70% to 90% of them appearing once. Concerning this clone: Its specificity is unknown.

The CDR3 length is 15 residues. CDR1 SGHVS and CDR2 FQNEAQ come from the germline V gene. The V end was cut by 2 bases, the J end by 4 bases, with 12 bases between. The TCR comes from a human donor who had recovered from COVID-19. The specimen was peripheral blood, collected after recovery from COVID-19. The chain has TRBV7-8 and TRBJ2-1; possibly TRBD2 for D (5 bases). CDR3 DNA sequence: TGTGCCAGCAGCTTAAGCGGAACCTATTACAATGAGCAGTTCTTC. Translation gives CASSLSGTYYNEQFF.